This T cell receptor (beta chain) was obtained from a study of OX40 agonist ivuxolimab in advanced cancers. Looking at the study overall: Ivuxolimab was an agonistic, fully human IgG2 monoclonal antibody directed against OX40 (CD134), a costimulatory receptor. Intravenous ivuxolimab was administered to patients every 2 weeks at six dose levels: 0.01, 0.1, 0.3, 1.5, 3 and 10 mg/kg. Peripheral TCRbeta sequencing aimed to test whether ivuxolimab altered TCR sequence diversity and caused clonal T-cell expansion. Of the 50 to 55 patients in dose escalation, about 20 had hepatocellular carcinoma, about 15 had melanoma, 9 had renal cell carcinoma and 9 had head and neck cancer. Three dose-escalation patients achieved partial responses, one with hepatocellular carcinoma and two with cutaneous melanoma. Patients were allowed to have had prior anti-PD-1, anti-PD-L1 or anti-CTLA-4 therapy, and 40% to 45% of the dose-escalation patients had previously received checkpoint inhibitors. The paper describes the monotherapy dose-escalation part (N = 52 patients) of the phase I trial of ivuxolimab. The dose-escalation cohort was about 83% male with a mean age of about 60 years, ranging from roughly 20 to 80.

To sequence the TCRbeta CDR3 region, genomic DNA was isolated from the sorted cells. The immunoSEQ Assay was used to sequence the TCRbeta CDR3 regions. TCRdb holds this immuneACCESS table with in-frame rearrangements only. Some clones are missing; in checked studies, unresolved V genes explain under half, and the rest has no known cause. Within this sample are around 67,000 clones, with approximately 80% of them counted one time only. The ten largest make up roughly 8% of the sample. This clone was seen a handful of times. Its cognate antigen has yet to be identified. One base away there is no much larger clone; base qualities are not given. V gives up 10 bases and J gives up 3 bases, and the segment between their germline ends measures 7 bases. The CDR3 numbers 10 residues from cysteine through phenylalanine. Kept here is only the CDR3 DNA, which spans 30 bases and is read in frame from base 1. In the germline V gene, CDR1 corresponds to MDHEN and CDR2 to SYDVKM.

Paper-wide results and their limitations: Low levels of normalized T-cell clonal expansion were also seen in some patients who did not respond. In the 0.1-3.0 mg/kg groups, partial responders had among the lowest normalized peripheral clonal expansion, particularly in CD8+ T cells. After ivuxolimab, CD8+ T cells had more expanded clones than CD4+ T cells on average. Which antigens the clonally expanded peripheral T cells were specific for was not determined. At doses of 0.1 to 3.0 mg/kg, clonal expansion of both CD4+ and CD8+ blood T cells was observed from baseline to week 6.

Patients with autoimmune disease history or receiving systemic immunosuppression were excluded from the trial. Peripheral blood for TCR sequencing was collected from all dose cohorts at baseline, on cycle 4 day 1, and on cycle 7 day 1. Samples were obtained from an open-label, multicenter, first-in-human phase I dose-escalation trial of ivuxolimab. Adults with locally advanced or metastatic melanoma, renal cell, hepatocellular, or head and neck squamous cell carcinoma were enrolled in the trial. Before TCR sequencing, CD4+ and CD8+ T cells were separately sorted from peripheral blood. The sequenced sample was CD4+ or CD8+ T cells sorted from blood, obtained in a trial of the OX40 agonist ivuxolimab. The sequence is built from TRBV28 and TRBJ2-7, with no reliable assignment of the D segment. This clonotype originated in an adult with an advanced solid tumor such as melanoma, head and neck, liver or kidney cancer. The CDR3 amino acid sequence is: CATLYYEQYF. The nucleotide sequence is TGTGCCACCCTCTACTACGAGCAGTACTTC.